The 5 T cell receptor beta chains in this list originate from one sample, sequenced in a study of shared clonotypes between healthy human individuals. Generated by immunoSEQ multiplex PCR, the TCRdb table keeps only in-frame clones and is missing some. The sample includes approximately 1.9 million clones, 85% to 95% seen only once; the top ten take about 1.7%. Positive CCR7 selection of CD45RO-negative cells yielded the naive CD8 cells, and terminally differentiated effector memory CD45RA+ cells were excluded. The specimen sequenced was naive CD8+ T cells from PBMCs. These receptors were taken from a man between 18 and 29 years old in good health. Some clones in this sample may be carry-over from other donors' samples.

In this sample, this clone turned up once. The J gene is TRBJ2-1, the V gene TRBV4-1; D may be TRBD2 (6 bases). The ends were cut back, 4 bases at V and 7 bases at J, with 8 bases in the middle. The CDR3 consists of 12 residues. Germline V lookup: CDR1 MGHRA, CDR2 YSYEKL. For the CDR3, the DNA is TGCGCCAGCAGCCGGGGGGAGAATGAGCAGTTCTTC. Its protein is CASSRGENEQFF.

This sequence joins TRBV6-5 and TRBJ1-5, with a possible D match to TRBD1 (5 bases). V lost 5 bases and J 3 bases, leaving 14 bases between the germline ends. CDR1 and CDR2 (germline): MNHEY, SVGAGI. The CDR3 is 15 residues long. The CDR3 bases are TGTGCCAGCAGTCCCGACGGGGGGATCAATCAGCCCCAGCATTTT. Protein sequence: CASSPDGGINQPQHF.

The chain employs TRBV28 and TRBJ2-7, with TRBD2 matching 11 bases. V shed 6 bases and J 13 bases; nucleotides not matched to a gene: 8. Germline CDR1 is MDHEN and CDR2 is SYDVKM. This CDR3 is built from 12 residues. CDR3 loop: CASSLGLAGLYF. DNA of the CDR3: TGTGCCAGCAGCCTCGGACTAGCGGGCCTCTACTTC.

This sequence joins TRBV29-1 and TRBJ2-1; D is perhaps TRBD2 (5 bases). Trimming cost V 6 bases and J 12 bases, with 15 bases left between them. Per the germline V gene, CDR1 is SQVTM and CDR2 is ANQGSEA. The CDR3 consists of 11 residues. CDR3 protein: CSVILDSLQFF. The DNA of the CDR3 is TGCAGCGTCATACTAGATAGCTTGCAGTTCTTC.

The genes are TRBV7-2 and TRBJ2-3; 10 bases are a match to TRBD1. CDR1 and CDR2 from the germline V gene are SGHTA and FQGNSA. J gave up 6 bases and V 4 bases, and 13 bases lay outside the gene matches. The CDR3 length is 17 residues. CDR3 protein: CASSWGSGTGVWDTQYF. The CDR3, as DNA: TGTGCCAGCAGCTGGGGATCCGGGACAGGGGTATGGGATACGCAGTATTTT.